One sample yielded the 8 T cell receptor beta chains listed below, sequenced in a study of T cell clones after liver transplantation. Some clones are missing from TCRdb's copy, which holds only in-frame ones; the method was immunoSEQ multiplex PCR. The data contain about 17,000 clones, 80% of them singletons. The sample here was CD8+ T cells from blood, taken around 50 months after liver transplant. Receptor source: a human patient who received a liver transplant. Some T cells may be transferred from the graft donor.

This chain connects TRBV4-3 to TRBJ2-2, with 10 bases lining up with TRBD2. The CDR3 has 18 residues. With 0 bases clipped from V and 6 bases from J, the junction kept 10 bases outside the gene matches. Germline CDR1 is LGHNA and CDR2 is YSLEER. CDR3 region: CASSQDLPLAGNSGELFF. CDR3 in DNA: TGCGCCAGCAGCCAAGACCTTCCACTAGCGGGAAATTCCGGGGAGCTGTTTTTT.

The V and J genes are TRBV4-3 and TRBJ2-7, with D perhaps matching TRBD1 or TRBD2 (6 bases each). Germline lookup yields CDR1 LGHNA and CDR2 YSLEER. Trimming shortened V by 4 bases and J by 7 bases, and 17 bases separated the two germline ends. This CDR3 contains 14 residues. In DNA form, the CDR3 reads TGCGCCAGCAGCCCCCGAGGGAGGAGGGGGGAGCAGTACTTC. This sequence encodes CASSPRGRRGEQYF.

This clone appeared a single time. J is TRBJ2-3 and V is TRBV4-2; 9 nucleotides line up with TRBD2. The CDR3 consists of 16 residues. The V gene end was trimmed by 1 base and the J gene end by 0 bases; junction bases not matched to a gene: 2. CDR1 is LGHNA, CDR2 YNFKEQ, per germline. The CDR3 DNA follows: TGTGCCAGCAGCCAAGGTCTAGCGGGGAGCACAGATACGCAGTATTTT. Translated: CASSQGLAGSTDTQYF.

The chain is built from TRBV19 and TRBJ2-1, with 10 bases that match TRBD2. Trimming removed 6 bases from V and 4 bases from J; junction bases left unmatched: 3. Germline V lookup: CDR1 LNHDA, CDR2 SQIVND (reference sequence). The CDR3 is 14 amino acids. CDR3 sequence (DNA): TGTGCCAGTAGCGAGCGGGGGGGTTACAATGAGCAGTTCTTC. It is translated as CASSERGGYNEQFF.

The chain joins TRBV28 to TRBJ2-6, with D uncertain. Trimming shortened V by 2 bases and J by 1 base, and 9 bases separated the two germline ends. The length of the CDR3 is 16 residues. Germline V gene sequence: CDR1 MDHEN, CDR2 SYDVKM. The CDR3 here is CASSLGTVSGANVLTF. CDR3 DNA: TGTGCCAGCAGTTTAGGCACGGTTTCTGGGGCCAACGTCCTGACTTTC.

This clone has just one count. The V and J genes are TRBV2 and TRBJ1-2, with a weak D call TRBD1 (6 bases). V was shortened by 8 bases and J by 2 bases, with 24 bases between the two germline ends. Germline loops: CDR1 SNHLY, CDR2 FYNNEI. The CDR3 length is 17 residues. The CDR3 here is CASHRGPLTAPNYGYTF. In DNA, the CDR3 is TGTGCCAGCCACCGGGGGCCCCTCACAGCTCCCAACTATGGCTACACCTTC.

The CDR3 reads CASMGAAAYEQYF. DNA of the CDR3: TGTGCCAGCATGGGTGCCGCTGCCTACGAGCAGTACTTC. V gene TRBV2 combines with J gene TRBJ2-7, with D unclear. Trimming removed 7 bases from V and 2 bases from J, with 12 bases in between. This CDR3 comprises 13 residues. Germline-derived CDR1 and CDR2 are SNHLY and FYNNEI.

The V and J genes are TRBV11-1 and TRBJ2-1; D might be TRBD2 (6 bases). The germline gives CDR1 SGHAT, CDR2 FQDESV (reference sequence). Trimming stripped 4 bases from V and 4 bases from J, with 20 bases between. CDR3 length equals 17 residues. This CDR3 reads CASSSLGLRRLYNEQFF. Written as DNA, the CDR3 is TGTGCCAGCAGCTCCTTGGGACTCCGAAGACTTTACAATGAGCAGTTCTTC.